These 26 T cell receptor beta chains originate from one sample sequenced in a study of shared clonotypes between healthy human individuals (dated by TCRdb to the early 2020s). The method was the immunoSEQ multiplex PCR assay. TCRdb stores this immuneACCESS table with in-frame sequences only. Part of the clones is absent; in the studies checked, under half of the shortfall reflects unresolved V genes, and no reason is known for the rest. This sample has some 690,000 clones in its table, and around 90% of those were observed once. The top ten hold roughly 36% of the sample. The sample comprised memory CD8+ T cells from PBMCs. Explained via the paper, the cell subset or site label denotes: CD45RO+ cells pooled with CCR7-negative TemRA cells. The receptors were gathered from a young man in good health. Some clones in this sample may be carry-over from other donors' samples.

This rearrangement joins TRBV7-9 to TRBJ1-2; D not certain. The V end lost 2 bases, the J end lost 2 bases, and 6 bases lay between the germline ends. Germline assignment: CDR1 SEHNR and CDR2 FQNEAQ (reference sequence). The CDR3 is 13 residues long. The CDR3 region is CASSLQANYGYTF. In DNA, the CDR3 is TGTGCCAGCAGCTTACAAGCGAACTATGGCTACACCTTC.

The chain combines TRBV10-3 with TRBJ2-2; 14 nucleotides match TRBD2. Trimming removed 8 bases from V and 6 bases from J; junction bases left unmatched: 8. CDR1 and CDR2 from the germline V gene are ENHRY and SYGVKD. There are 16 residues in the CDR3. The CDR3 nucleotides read TGTGCCATCTTGCGACTAGCGGGAGGGGCGTCCGGGGAGCTGTTTTTT. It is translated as CAILRLAGGASGELFF.

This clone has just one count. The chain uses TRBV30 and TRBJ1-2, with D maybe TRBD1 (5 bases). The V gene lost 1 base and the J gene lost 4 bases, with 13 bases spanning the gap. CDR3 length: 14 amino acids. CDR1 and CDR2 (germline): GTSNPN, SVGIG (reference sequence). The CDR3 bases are TGTGCCTGGAGTGGATCGGGGGTCGCCTATGGCTACACCTTC. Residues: CAWSGSGVAYGYTF.

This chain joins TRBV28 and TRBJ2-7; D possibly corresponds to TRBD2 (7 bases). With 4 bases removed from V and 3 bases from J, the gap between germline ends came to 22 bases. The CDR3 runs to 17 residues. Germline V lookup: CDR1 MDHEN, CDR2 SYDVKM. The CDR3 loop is CASSSRQVGGAGYEQYF. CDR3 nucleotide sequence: TGTGCCAGCAGTTCCCGACAGGTTGGGGGGGCTGGCTACGAGCAGTACTTC.

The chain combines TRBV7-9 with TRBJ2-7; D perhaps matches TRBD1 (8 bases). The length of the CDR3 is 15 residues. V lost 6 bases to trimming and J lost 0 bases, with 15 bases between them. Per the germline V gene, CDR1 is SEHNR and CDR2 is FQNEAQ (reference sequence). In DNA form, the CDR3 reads TGTGCCAGCAGTACAGGGGGGGAAAGCTCCTACGAGCAGTACTTC. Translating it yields CASSTGGESSYEQYF.

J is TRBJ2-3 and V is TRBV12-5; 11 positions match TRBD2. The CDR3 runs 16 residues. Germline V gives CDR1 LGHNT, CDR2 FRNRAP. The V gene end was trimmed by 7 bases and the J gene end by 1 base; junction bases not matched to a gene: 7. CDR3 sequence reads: CASAIPGLAGTDTQYF. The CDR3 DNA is TGTGCTAGTGCCATTCCGGGACTAGCGGGCACAGATACGCAGTATTTT.

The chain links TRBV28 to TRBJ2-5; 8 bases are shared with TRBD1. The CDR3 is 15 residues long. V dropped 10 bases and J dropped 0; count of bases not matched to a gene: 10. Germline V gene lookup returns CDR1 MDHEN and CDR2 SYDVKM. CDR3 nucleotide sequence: TGTGCCACTCAGAGGACAGGGTGGAACCAAGAGACCCAGTACTTC. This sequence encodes CATQRTGWNQETQYF.

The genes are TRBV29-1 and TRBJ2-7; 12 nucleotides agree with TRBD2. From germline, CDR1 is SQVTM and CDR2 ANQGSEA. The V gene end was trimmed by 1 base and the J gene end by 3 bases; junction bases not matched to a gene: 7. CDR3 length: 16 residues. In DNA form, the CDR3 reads TGCAGCGTTGAAGGGGCTAGCGGGAGGGGAGTCTACGAGCAGTACTTC. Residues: CSVEGASGRGVYEQYF.

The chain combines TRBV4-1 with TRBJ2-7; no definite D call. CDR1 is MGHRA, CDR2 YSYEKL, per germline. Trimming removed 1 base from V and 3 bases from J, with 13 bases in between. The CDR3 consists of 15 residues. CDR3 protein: CASSQGDQVRYEQYF. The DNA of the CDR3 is TGCGCCAGCAGCCAAGGCGACCAGGTACGCTACGAGCAGTACTTC.

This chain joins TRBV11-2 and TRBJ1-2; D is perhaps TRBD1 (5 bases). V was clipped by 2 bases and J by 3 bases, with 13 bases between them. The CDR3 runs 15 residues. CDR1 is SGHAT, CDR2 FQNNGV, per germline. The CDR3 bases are TGTGCCAGCAGCTTATTAGGGGCGCAAGACTATGGCTACACCTTC. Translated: CASSLLGAQDYGYTF.

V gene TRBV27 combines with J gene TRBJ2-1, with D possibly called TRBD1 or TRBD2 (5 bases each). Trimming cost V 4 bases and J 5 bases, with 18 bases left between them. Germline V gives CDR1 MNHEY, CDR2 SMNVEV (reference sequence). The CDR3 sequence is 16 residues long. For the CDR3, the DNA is TGTGCCAGCAGTTCCCGGGACCCTATAACGAACAATGAGCAGTTCTTC. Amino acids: CASSSRDPITNNEQFF.

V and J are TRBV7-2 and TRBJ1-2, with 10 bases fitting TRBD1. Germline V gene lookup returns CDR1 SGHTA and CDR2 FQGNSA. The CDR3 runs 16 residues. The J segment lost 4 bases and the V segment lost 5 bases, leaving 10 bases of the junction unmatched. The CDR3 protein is CASSPQGGQGLYGYTF. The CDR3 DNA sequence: TGTGCCAGCAGCCCTCAAGGGGGACAGGGGCTCTATGGCTACACCTTC. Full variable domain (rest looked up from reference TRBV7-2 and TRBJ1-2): GAGVSQSPSNKVTEKGKDVELRCDPISGHTALYWYRQSLGQGLEFLIYFQGNSAPDKSGLPSDRFSAERTGGSVSTLTIQRTQQEDSAVYLCASSPQGGQGLYGYTFGSGTRLTVV.

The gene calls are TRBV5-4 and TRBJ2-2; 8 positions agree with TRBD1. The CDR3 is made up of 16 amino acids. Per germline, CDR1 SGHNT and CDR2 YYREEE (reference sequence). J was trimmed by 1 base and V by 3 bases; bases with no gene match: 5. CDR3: CASSSGQGQNTGELFF. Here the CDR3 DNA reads TGTGCCAGCAGCTCCGGACAGGGCCAGAACACCGGGGAGCTGTTTTTT.

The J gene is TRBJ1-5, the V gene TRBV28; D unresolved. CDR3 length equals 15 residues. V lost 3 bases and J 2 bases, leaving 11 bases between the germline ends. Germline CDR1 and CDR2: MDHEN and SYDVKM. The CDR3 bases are TGTGCCAGCAGTTTCACAGTGCTGGGCAATCAGCCCCAGCATTTT. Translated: CASSFTVLGNQPQHF.

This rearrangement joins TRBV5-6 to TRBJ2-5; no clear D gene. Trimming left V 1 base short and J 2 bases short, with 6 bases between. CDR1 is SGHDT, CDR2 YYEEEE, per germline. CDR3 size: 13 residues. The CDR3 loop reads CASSLWDQETQYF. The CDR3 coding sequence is TGTGCCAGCAGCTTGTGGGATCAAGAGACCCAGTACTTC. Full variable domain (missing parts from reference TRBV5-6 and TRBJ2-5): DAGVTQSPTHLIKTRGQQVTLRCSPKSGHDTVSWYQQALGQGPQFIFQYYEEEERQRGNFPDRFSGHQFPNYSSELNVNALLLGDSALYLCASSLWDQETQYFGPGTRLLVL.

The CDR3 here is CASSPETGGPRNEQFF. The CDR3 coding sequence is TGTGCCAGCAGCCCCGAAACTGGAGGGCCGCGCAATGAGCAGTTCTTC. This chain links TRBV9 with TRBJ2-1, with a possible D match to TRBD2 (6 bases). The CDR3 contains 16 residues. Germline V gives CDR1 SGDLS, CDR2 YYNGEE. Trimming stripped 4 bases from V and 6 bases from J, with 20 bases between.

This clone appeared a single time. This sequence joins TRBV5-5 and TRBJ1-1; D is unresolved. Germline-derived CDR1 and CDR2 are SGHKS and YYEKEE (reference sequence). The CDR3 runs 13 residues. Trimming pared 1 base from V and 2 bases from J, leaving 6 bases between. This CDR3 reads CASSLFTNTEAFF. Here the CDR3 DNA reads TGTGCCAGCAGCTTGTTCACTAACACTGAAGCTTTCTTT. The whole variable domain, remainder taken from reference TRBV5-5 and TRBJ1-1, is DAGVTQSPTHLIKTRGQQVTLRCSPISGHKSVSWYQQVLGQGPQFIFQYYEKEERGRGNFPDRFSARQFPNYSSELNVNALLLGDSALYLCASSLFTNTEAFFGQGTRLTVV.

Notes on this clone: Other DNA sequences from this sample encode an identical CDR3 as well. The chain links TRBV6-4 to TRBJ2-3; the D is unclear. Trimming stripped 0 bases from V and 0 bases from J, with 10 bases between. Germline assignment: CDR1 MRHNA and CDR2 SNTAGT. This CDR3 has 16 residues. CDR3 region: CASSDSASGSTDTQYF. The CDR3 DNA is TGTGCCAGCAGTGACTCTGCTTCAGGAAGCACAGATACGCAGTATTTT.

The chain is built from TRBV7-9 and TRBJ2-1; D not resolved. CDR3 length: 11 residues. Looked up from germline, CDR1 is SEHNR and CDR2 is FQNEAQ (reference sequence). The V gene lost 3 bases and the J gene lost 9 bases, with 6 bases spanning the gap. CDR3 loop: CASSFLVEQFF. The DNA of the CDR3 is TGTGCCAGCAGCTTTCTGGTTGAGCAGTTCTTC.

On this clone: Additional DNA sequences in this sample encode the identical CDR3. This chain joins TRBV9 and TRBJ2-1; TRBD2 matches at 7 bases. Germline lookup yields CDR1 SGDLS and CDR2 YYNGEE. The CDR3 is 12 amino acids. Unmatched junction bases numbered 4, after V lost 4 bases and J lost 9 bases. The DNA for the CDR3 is TGTGCCAGCAGCCCTGGGGGGGGTGAGCAGTTCTTC. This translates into CASSPGGGEQFF.

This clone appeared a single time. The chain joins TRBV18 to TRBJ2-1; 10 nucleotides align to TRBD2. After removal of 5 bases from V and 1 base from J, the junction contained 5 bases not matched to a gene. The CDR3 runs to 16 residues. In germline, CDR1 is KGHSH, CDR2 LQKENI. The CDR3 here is CASSWTSGFSYNEQFF. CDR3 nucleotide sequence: TGTGCCAGCTCATGGACTAGCGGATTTTCCTACAATGAGCAGTTCTTC. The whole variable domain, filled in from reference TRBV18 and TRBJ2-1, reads NAGVMQNPRHLVRRRGQEARLRCSPMKGHSHVYWYRQLPEEGLKFMVYLQKENIIDESGMPKERFSAEFPKEGPSILRIQQVVRGDSAAYFCASSWTSGFSYNEQFFGPGTRLTVL.

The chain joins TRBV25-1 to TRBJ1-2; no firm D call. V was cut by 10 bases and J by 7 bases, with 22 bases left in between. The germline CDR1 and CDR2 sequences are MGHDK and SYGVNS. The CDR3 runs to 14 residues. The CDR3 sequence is CATTGEEGLPGYTF. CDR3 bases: TGTGCCACCACGGGAGAGGAAGGCCTTCCTGGCTACACCTTC.

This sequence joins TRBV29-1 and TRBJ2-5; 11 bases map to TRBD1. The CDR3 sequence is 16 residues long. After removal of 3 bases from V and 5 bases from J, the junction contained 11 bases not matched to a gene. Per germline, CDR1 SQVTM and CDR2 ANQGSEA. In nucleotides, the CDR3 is TGCAGCGTTGAGGCCCGGGACAGGGGGACGGGCGAGACCCAGTACTTC. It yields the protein CSVEARDRGTGETQYF.

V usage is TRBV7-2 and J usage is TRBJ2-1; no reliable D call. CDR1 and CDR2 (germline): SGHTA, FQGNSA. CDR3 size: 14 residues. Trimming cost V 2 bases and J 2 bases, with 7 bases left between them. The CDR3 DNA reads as TGTGCCAGCAGCTTAATCGCTACCTACAATGAGCAGTTCTTC. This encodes CASSLIATYNEQFF. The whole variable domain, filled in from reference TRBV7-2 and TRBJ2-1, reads GAGVSQSPSNKVTEKGKDVELRCDPISGHTALYWYRQSLGQGLEFLIYFQGNSAPDKSGLPSDRFSAERTGGSVSTLTIQRTQQEDSAVYLCASSLIATYNEQFFGPGTRLTVL.

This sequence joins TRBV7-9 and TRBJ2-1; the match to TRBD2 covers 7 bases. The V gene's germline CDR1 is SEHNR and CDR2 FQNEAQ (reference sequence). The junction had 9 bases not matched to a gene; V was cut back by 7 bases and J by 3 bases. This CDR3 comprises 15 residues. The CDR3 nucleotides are TGTGCCAGCAAAAGGTCCGGGACTAACTACAATGAGCAGTTCTTC. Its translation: CASKRSGTNYNEQFF.

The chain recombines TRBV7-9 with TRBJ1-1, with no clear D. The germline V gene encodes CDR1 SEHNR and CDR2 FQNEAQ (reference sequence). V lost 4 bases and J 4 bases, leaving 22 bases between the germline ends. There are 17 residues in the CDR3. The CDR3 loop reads CASSSVSVGSRGTEAFF. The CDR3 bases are TGTGCCAGCAGCTCAGTTTCTGTCGGATCCCGGGGCACTGAAGCTTTCTTT.